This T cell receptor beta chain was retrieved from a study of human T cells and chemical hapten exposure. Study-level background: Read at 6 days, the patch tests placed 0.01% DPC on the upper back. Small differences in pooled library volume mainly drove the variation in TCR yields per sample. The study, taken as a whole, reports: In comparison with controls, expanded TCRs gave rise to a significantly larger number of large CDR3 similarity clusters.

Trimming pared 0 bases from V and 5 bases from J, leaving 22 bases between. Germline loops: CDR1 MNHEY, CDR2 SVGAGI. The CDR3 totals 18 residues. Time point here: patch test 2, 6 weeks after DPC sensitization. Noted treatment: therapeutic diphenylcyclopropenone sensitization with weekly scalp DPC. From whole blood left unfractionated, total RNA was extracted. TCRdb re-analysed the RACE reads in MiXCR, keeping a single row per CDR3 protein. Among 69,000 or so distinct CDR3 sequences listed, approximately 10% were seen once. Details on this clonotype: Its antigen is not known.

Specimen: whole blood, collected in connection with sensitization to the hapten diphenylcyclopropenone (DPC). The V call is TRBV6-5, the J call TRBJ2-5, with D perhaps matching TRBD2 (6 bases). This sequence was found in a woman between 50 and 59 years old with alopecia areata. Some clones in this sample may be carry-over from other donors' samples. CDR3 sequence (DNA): TGTGCCAGCAGTTACTCGTGGGTGGGAGGCCTAACGGGGGAGACCCAGTACTTC. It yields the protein CASSYSWVGGLTGETQYF.